This is a list of T cell receptor beta chains from one sample in a study of Ad26.COV2.S vaccination and SARS-CoV-2 variants. Repertoires were generated with immunoSEQ multiplex PCR, while TCRdb's copy carries only in-frame clones and drops some. The sample includes around 300,000 clones, approximately 90% of them seen just once. The source was peripheral blood, collected in a trial of Ad26.COV2.S vaccine versus placebo. All receptors come from a person between 18 and 65 years old who received the Ad26.COV2.S COVID-19 vaccine or a placebo. Each CDR3 is given with its conserved first and last residue. A D gene is named only where the DNA matches it firmly. Size is stated for part of the rows, as once, few or many counts, or as a class when the clone is expanded.

CDR3 protein	CDR3 DNA	clone size	V gene	J gene	D gene
CASSYGTSHYNEQFF	TGTGCCAGCAGCTACGGGACTAGTCACTACAATGAGCAGTTCTTC	-	TRBV5-6	TRBJ2-1	TRBD2
CASSFRQTNSPLHF	TGTGCCAGCAGCTTTCGACAGACCAATTCACCCCTCCACTTT	-	TRBV13	TRBJ1-6	-
CAWSHDPRPRTEKTNTGELFF	TGTGCCTGGAGTCACGACCCCAGACCGAGGACAGAGAAGACGAACACCGGGGAGCTGTTTTTT	-	TRBV30	TRBJ2-2	-
CASSLSGRYNEQFF	TGTGCCAGCAGCTTAAGCGGACGGTACAATGAGCAGTTCTTC	-	TRBV7-9	TRBJ2-1	-
CASSQDMGNTEAFF	TGTGCCAGCAGCCAAGATATGGGGAACACTGAAGCTTTCTTT	-	TRBV3-1/TRBV3-2	TRBJ1-1	-
CASSPGTSPSTDTQYF	TGTGCCAGCAGCCCCGGGACTAGCCCTAGCACAGATACGCAGTATTTT	-	TRBV7-3	TRBJ2-3	TRBD2
CASSVPSPEAFF	TGTGCCAGTAGTGTGCCTTCACCTGAAGCTTTCTTT	-	TRBV19	TRBJ1-1	-
CASSPSPGGVQPQHF	TGTGCCAGCTCACCAAGTCCAGGGGGCGTTCAGCCCCAGCATTTT	-	TRBV18	TRBJ1-5	TRBD1
CASIGTFSTDTQYF	TGTGCCAGCATCGGGACTTTCAGCACAGATACGCAGTATTTT	-	TRBV5-5	TRBJ2-3	-
CASSLGSYNEQFF	TGCGCCAGCAGCTTAGGGTCCTACAATGAGCAGTTCTTC	once	TRBV5-1	TRBJ2-1	-
CASSLSDIGGELFF	TGTGCCAGCAGCTTAAGCGATATCGGCGGGGAGCTGTTTTTT	-	TRBV7-3	TRBJ2-2	-
CASSFWTGYLDTQYF	TGTGCCAGCAGCTTTTGGACAGGGTACTTGGATACGCAGTATTTT	-	TRBV7-8	TRBJ2-3	TRBD1
CASSLVGPNEKLFF	TGTGCCAGCAGCTTGGTGGGTCCTAATGAAAAACTGTTTTTT	-	TRBV5-6	TRBJ1-4	-
CASSRTGPRRSNYGYTF	TGTGCCAGCAGTCGGACAGGCCCCCGACGTTCTAACTATGGCTACACCTTC	-	TRBV6-6	TRBJ1-2	TRBD1
CASSSDRVGYGYTF	TGTGCCAGCAGCTCGGACAGGGTTGGCTATGGCTACACCTTC	once	TRBV7-9	TRBJ1-2	TRBD1
CASSRDGVEKLFF	TGTGCCAGCAGTCGGGACGGGGTAGAAAAACTGTTTTTT	-	TRBV28	TRBJ1-4	-
CASSPAGQMGEKLFF	TGTGCCAGCAGCCCCGCAGGACAGATGGGGGAAAAACTGTTTTTT	once	TRBV28	TRBJ1-4	-
CASSVGTSSTDTQYF	TGTGCCAGCAGCGTAGGGACATCTAGCACAGATACGCAGTATTTT	-	TRBV9	TRBJ2-3	-
CASSVIDQETQYF	TGTGCCAGCAGCGTAATCGATCAAGAGACCCAGTACTTC	-	TRBV28	TRBJ2-5	-
CASSRQRQDVDGYTF	TGCGCCAGCAGCCGTCAAAGGCAAGACGTGGATGGCTACACCTTC	-	TRBV5-1	TRBJ1-2	-
CASSQTTGGRETQYF	TGTGCCAGCTCACAAACCACAGGGGGCCGAGAGACCCAGTACTTC	-	TRBV18	TRBJ2-5	TRBD1
CASSPPRERRDTQYF	TGTGCCAGCTCACCACCCCGGGAGAGGAGAGATACGCAGTATTTT	-	TRBV18	TRBJ2-3	-
CVRSLVDLRQGRNTEAFF	TGTGTCAGAAGCTTAGTAGACCTGAGACAGGGAAGGAACACTGAAGCTTTCTTT	-	TRBV7-5	TRBJ1-1	-
CASRAHRGQNYGYTF	TGTGCCAGCAGAGCCCACAGGGGTCAAAACTATGGCTACACCTTC	-	TRBV2	TRBJ1-2	TRBD1
CASSAMSTRREQFF	TGTGCCAGCAGCGCCATGTCTACTAGGCGTGAGCAGTTCTTC	-	TRBV28	TRBJ2-1	-
CASSFRDRGRNLGYTF	TGTGCCAGCAGTTTTCGGGACAGGGGGCGCAATCTTGGCTACACCTTC	-	TRBV27	TRBJ1-2	TRBD1
CASSFRTDYSGANVLTF	TGTGCCAGCAGCTTCCGGACAGATTACTCTGGGGCCAACGTCCTGACTTTC	-	TRBV7-2	TRBJ2-6	-
CASSIVQGYNEQFF	TGTGCCAGTAGTATCGTCCAGGGGTACAATGAGCAGTTCTTC	-	TRBV19	TRBJ2-1	-
CASSGQGVGGSPLHF	TGTGCCAGCAGTGGACAGGGGGTAGGAGGGTCACCCCTCCACTTT	-	TRBV2	TRBJ1-6	TRBD1
CASTPVGEAAWTEAFF	TGTGCCAGCACGCCGGTGGGGGAAGCTGCATGGACTGAAGCTTTCTTT	-	TRBV27	TRBJ1-1	-
CASSQEGAGQGRYEQFF	TGTGCCAGCAGCCAAGAAGGGGCTGGACAGGGGAGGTATGAGCAGTTCTTC	-	TRBV14	TRBJ2-1	TRBD1
CASSLVYRVRGYTF	TGTGCCAGCAGTTTGGTCTACAGGGTGAGGGGCTACACCTTC	-	TRBV28	TRBJ1-2	-
CASSSNRGGEQYF	TGTGCCAGCAGCTCCAACCGGGGGGGCGAGCAGTACTTC	once	TRBV7-9	TRBJ2-7	TRBD2
CASSLRSSGNTIYF	TGTGCCAGCAGCCTCAGGAGCTCTGGAAACACCATATATTTT	-	TRBV5-6	TRBJ1-3	-
CASKRGSMETQYF	TGTGCCAGCAAGAGGGGGAGTATGGAGACCCAGTACTTC	-	TRBV7-2	TRBJ2-5	-
CASSLAMNTEAFF	TGTGCCAGCAGCTTAGCGATGAACACTGAAGCTTTCTTT	-	TRBV7-9	TRBJ1-1	-
CASSVQGSSGNTIYF	TGTGCCAGCAGCGTACAGGGCAGCTCTGGAAACACCATATATTTT	few	TRBV5-4	TRBJ1-3	-
CASTLTRVGGTEAFF	TGTGCCAGCACCCTAACCAGGGTAGGGGGGACTGAAGCTTTCTTT	-	TRBV28	TRBJ1-1	-
CASRGRGYNSPLHF	TGTGCCAGCAGGGGGCGAGGTTATAATTCACCCCTCCACTTT	-	TRBV27	TRBJ1-6	-
CASSLGGQGFNYGYTF	TGTGCCAGCAGCTTAGGGGGACAGGGTTTTAACTATGGCTACACCTTC	-	TRBV11-2	TRBJ1-2	TRBD1
CASSETSGGVSDTQYF	TGTGCCAGCAGTGAAACTAGCGGGGGGGTGTCAGATACGCAGTATTTT	-	TRBV6-1	TRBJ2-3	TRBD2
CASSAGHVEETQYF	TGTGCCAGCAGCGCCGGACACGTAGAAGAGACCCAGTACTTC	-	TRBV9	TRBJ2-5	-
CASSKAGNTGELFF	TGTGCCAGTAGTAAAGCGGGGAACACCGGGGAGCTGTTTTTT	-	TRBV19	TRBJ2-2	-
CASSPPSSGGRETQYF	TGTGCCAGCTCACCACCGTCTAGCGGGGGCAGGGAGACCCAGTACTTC	-	TRBV18	TRBJ2-5	TRBD2
CASSSTSGGAGEQYF	TGTGCCAGCAGCTCGACTAGCGGGGGGGCCGGGGAGCAGTACTTC	-	TRBV7-9	TRBJ2-7	TRBD2
CSAGATPGQETQYF	TGCAGTGCTGGTGCCACCCCGGGGCAAGAGACCCAGTACTTC	-	TRBV20-1	TRBJ2-5	-
CASSLALRDEQFF	TGTGCCAGCAGTTTAGCGCTCCGGGATGAGCAGTTCTTC	-	TRBV12-3/TRBV12-4	TRBJ2-1	-
CASSLEVGEISGNTIYF	TGCGCCAGCAGCTTGGAGGTCGGTGAGATCTCTGGAAACACCATATATTTT	-	TRBV5-1	TRBJ1-3	-
CASSSTTGGTSPLHF	TGCGCCAGCAGCTCTACGACAGGGGGTACTTCACCCCTCCACTTT	-	TRBV5-1	TRBJ1-6	TRBD1
CASSIVGGPTYEQYF	TGTGCCAGTAGTATAGTCGGGGGGCCGACCTACGAGCAGTACTTC	once	TRBV19	TRBJ2-7	-
CASSLVGGSNQPQHF	TGTGCCAGCAGCTTGGTGGGGGGGAGCAATCAGCCCCAGCATTTT	-	TRBV5-6	TRBJ1-5	-
CASSPRDRGLTDTQYF	TGTGCCAGCAGCCCCCGGGACAGGGGACTCACAGATACGCAGTATTTT	-	TRBV27	TRBJ2-3	TRBD1